Shown below are 3 T cell receptor beta chains from a single sample sequenced in a study of T cells in Graves' hyperthyroidism and ophthalmopathy. Researchers amplified the TCR beta CDR3 regions from RNA transcripts. The primer set for the first-round RT-PCR of the TCR CDR3 was HTBI. TCRdb processed the multiplex PCR reads anew with MiXCR; each CDR3 protein has one entry. The sample records about 720,000 distinct CDR3 sequences, about 17% being singletons. Material for sequencing was blood. Receptors originate from a man in his late teens or twenties with Graves' hyperthyroidism.

The CDR3, as DNA: TGTGCCAGCAGCCGAAGGGACTACTTCAATGAGCAGTTCTTC. As protein: CASSRRDYFNEQFF. The genes are TRBV28 and TRBJ2-1; the match to TRBD2 covers 7 bases. With 6 bases clipped from V and 6 bases from J, the junction kept 8 bases outside the gene matches. The CDR3 sequence is 14 residues long. Germline lookup yields CDR1 MDHEN and CDR2 SYDVKM.

In its sample, this clonotype was seen many times. V and J are TRBV28 and TRBJ2-7; D might be TRBD1 (6 bases). The CDR3 runs to 13 residues. V gave up 4 bases and J gave up 6 bases, with 13 bases separating them. From germline, CDR1 is MDHEN and CDR2 SYDVKM. CDR3 region: CASSYRVVGEQYF. CDR3 DNA: TGTGCCAGCAGTTACAGGGTGGTCGGCGAGCAGTACTTC.

The V gene is TRBV12-3 or TRBV12-4, the J gene TRBJ1-1; D is unclear. The CDR3 is made up of 14 amino acids. Between the trimmed V and J ends, which lost 0 bases and 5 bases, there was a span of 10 bases. The CDR3 sequence: CASSLALPGTEAFF. The DNA of the CDR3 is TGTGCCAGCAGTTTAGCCCTTCCCGGGACTGAAGCTTTCTTT.